This TCR beta chain comes out of a study of shared clonotypes between healthy human individuals. Generated by immunoSEQ multiplex PCR, the TCRdb table keeps only in-frame clones and is missing some. In the table there are approximately 500,000 clones, over 75% of which are singletons. Input material: PBMCs. This sequence originates from a woman in her thirties or forties in good health. Some clones in this sample may be carry-over from other donors' samples.

The CDR3 reads CASSSASGTNEKLFF. CDR3 bases: TGTGCCAGCAGCTCAGCCTCTGGGACTAATGAAAAACTGTTTTTT. The rearrangement joins TRBV5-6 to TRBJ1-4; D call uncertain. The germline V and J ends were trimmed by 3 bases and 2 bases, with 11 bases remaining between them. Germline-derived CDR1 and CDR2 are SGHDT and YYEEEE. The CDR3 is 15 amino acids.